A selection of T cell receptor beta chains follows, all from one sample in a study of monozygotic twins with inflammatory bowel disease. TCRdb reprocessed the 5' RACE reads and stores each CDR3 protein as one record, lacking DNA. The sample includes a few hundred thousand distinct CDR3 sequences. Sequencing was performed on blood. The receptors come from a human donor with ulcerative colitis or Crohn's disease, or a healthy co-twin of an affected twin (not recorded which). The CDR3 runs from the conserved cysteine through the conserved F or W.

J gene | V gene | CDR3 length | CDR3 protein
TRBJ2-1 | TRBV6-1 | 15 | CASSLRDRGNNEQFF
TRBJ2-6 | TRBV28 | 20 | CASRSTVASGKFSGANVLTF
TRBJ2-7 | TRBV5-1 | 13 | CASSTYPAYEQYF
TRBJ2-1 | TRBV24-1 | 14 | CATSDLFGADEQFF
TRBJ1-1 | TRBV5-6 | 14 | CASRQIKGDTEAFF
TRBJ2-7 | TRBV2 | 13 | CASSKTVTYEQYF
TRBJ1-2 | TRBV20-1 | 14 | CSARGDTSGHGYTF
TRBJ2-7 | TRBV27 | 13 | CASAWGRHYEQYF
TRBJ2-5 | TRBV12-2 | 17 | CASRFQTRGKGVETQYF
TRBJ1-6 | TRBV4-2 | 14 | CASSQEGGDLPLHF
TRBJ1-5 | TRBV14 | 15 | CASSQEGGPVWPQHF
TRBJ1-1 | TRBV11-1 | 15 | CASSKDSHFHVGAFF
TRBJ1-6 | TRBV7-8 | 15 | CASSFTGRNNSPLHF
TRBJ2-4 | TRBV4-3 | 17 | CASSQTRSLIAKNMQYF
TRBJ2-7 | TRBV6-6 | 14 | CASSYSGRSYEQYF
TRBJ2-1 | TRBV20-1 | 15 | CSATRRLGGIDEQFF
TRBJ2-1 | TRBV13 | 16 | CASSLASGRSYNEQFF
TRBJ2-1 | TRBV3-1 | 11 | CASSLLSEQFF
TRBJ2-2 | TRBV20-1 | 16 | CSARSGGSPTTGELFF
TRBJ2-7 | TRBV5-1 | 13 | CASSLSGLTEQYF
TRBJ2-2 | TRBV5-1 | 16 | CASSLGMRGNTGELFF
TRBJ2-7 | TRBV7-2 | 15 | CASTGTGGTSYEQYF
TRBJ2-7 | TRBV5-6 | 15 | CASSLLGLAAYEQYF
TRBJ2-7 | TRBV27 | 13 | CASRDRAAHEQYF
TRBJ2-7 | TRBV7-9 | 15 | CASSPRTGSFHEQYF
TRBJ2-1 | TRBV4-3 | 16 | CASSQVGGSSYNEQFF
TRBJ2-1 | TRBV12-5 | 15 | CASGLDGRLNNEQFF
TRBJ2-4 | TRBV27 | 17 | CASSSEGPLNGKNIQYF
TRBJ2-1 | TRBV4-2 | 17 | CASSQELAGGTVHEQFF
TRBJ1-1 | TRBV29-1 | 12 | CSARTVNTEAFF
TRBJ2-7 | TRBV6-5 | 12 | CATASHVYEQYF
TRBJ1-1 | TRBV5-1 | 13 | CASDPGGNTEAFF
TRBJ2-1 | TRBV6-2/TRBV6-3 | 17 | CASTSPRWGAGGHEQFF
TRBJ1-1 | TRBV9 | 12 | CASSVGTAEAFF